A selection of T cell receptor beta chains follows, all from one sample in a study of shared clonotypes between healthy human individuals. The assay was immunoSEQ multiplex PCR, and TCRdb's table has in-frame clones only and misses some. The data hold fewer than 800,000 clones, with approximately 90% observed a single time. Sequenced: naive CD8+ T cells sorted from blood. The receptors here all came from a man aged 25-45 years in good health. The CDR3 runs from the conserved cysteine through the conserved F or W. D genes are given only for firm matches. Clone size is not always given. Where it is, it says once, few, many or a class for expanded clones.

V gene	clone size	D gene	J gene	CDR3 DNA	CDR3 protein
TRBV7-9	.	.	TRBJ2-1	TGTGCCAGCAGCTCACTAGGCGATGAGCAGTTCTTC	CASSSLGDEQFF
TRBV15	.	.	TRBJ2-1	TGTGCCACCAGCCCGGGATTGAGGGGCTACAATGAGCAGTTCTTC	CATSPGLRGYNEQFF
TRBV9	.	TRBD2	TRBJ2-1	TGTGCCAGCAGCGGGATAAGACCCGGGACTAATCTGATTGCGCAGTTCTTC	CASSGIRPGTNLIAQFF
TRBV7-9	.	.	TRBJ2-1	TGTGCCAGCAGCAAACGACTGGATTCCTACAATGAGCAGTTCTTC	CASSKRLDSYNEQFF
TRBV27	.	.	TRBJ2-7	TGTGCCAGCAGTTTATCGCCAGCGTCCTACGAGCAGTACTTC	CASSLSPASYEQYF
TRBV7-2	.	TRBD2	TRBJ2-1	TGTGCCAGCAGTTCAACTAGCGGGAGCGACAATGAGCAGTTCTTC	CASSSTSGSDNEQFF
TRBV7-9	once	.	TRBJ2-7	TGTGCCAGCAGCTTTCTATCCAGGCCTTTATACTTC	CASSFLSRPLYF
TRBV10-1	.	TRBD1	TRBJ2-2	TGCGCCAGCAGTGAGTCGCGCACCGGGACAGCGAACACCGGGGAGCTGTTTTTT	CASSESRTGTANTGELFF
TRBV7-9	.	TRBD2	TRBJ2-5	TGTGCCAGCAGCTCGGGACTAGCGGAAGAGACCCAGTACTTC	CASSSGLAEETQYF
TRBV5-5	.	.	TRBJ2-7	TGTGCCAGCAGCTTGACTAGGGGAATCTACGAGCAGTACTTC	CASSLTRGIYEQYF
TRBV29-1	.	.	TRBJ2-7	TGCAGCGTTGCAGAGGGGGGCATGGCCTACGAGCAGTACTTC	CSVAEGGMAYEQYF
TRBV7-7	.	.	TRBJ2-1	TGTGCCAGCAGCTTCTCGGACACCCCCAGTAGTGAGCAGTTCTTC	CASSFSDTPSSEQFF
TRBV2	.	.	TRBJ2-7	TGTGCCAGCAGGTGGCACCCTAACTACGAGCAGTACTTC	CASRWHPNYEQYF
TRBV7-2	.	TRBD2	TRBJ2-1	TGTGCCAGCAACGGACTAGCGGGAACATACAATGAGCAGTTCTTC	CASNGLAGTYNEQFF
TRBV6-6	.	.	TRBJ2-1	TGTGCCAGCAGCGAACCCAGCTCCTACAATGAGCAGTTCTTC	CASSEPSSYNEQFF